Each of the 25 T cell receptor beta chains below was sequenced from the same sample in a study of blood T cell repertoires in COVID-19. Only in-frame clones appear in the TCRdb table, and some are missing; sequencing was by immunoSEQ multiplex PCR. The repertoire includes about 90,000 clones, 80% to 90% of them detected once, and 1.7% sits in the top ten. Specimen: peripheral blood. The receptors come from a man older than 75 with acute or convalescent COVID-19.

CDR3 nucleotide sequence: TGTGCCAGCAGAGAGACAGGGGGGGGTCAGCCCCAGCATTTT. Residues: CASRETGGGQPQHF. The rearrangement uses TRBV6-5 and TRBJ1-5; the match to TRBD1 covers 9 bases. The CDR3 runs 14 residues. Germline V gene sequence: CDR1 MNHEY, CDR2 SVGAGI. The V segment lost 6 bases and the J segment 6 bases; nucleotides outside the gene matches: 6.

The genes are TRBV7-2 and TRBJ2-7; 9 nucleotides align to TRBD2. This CDR3 contains 15 residues. CDR1 and CDR2 from the germline V gene are SGHTA and FQGNSA. Germline trimming cut 6 bases from V and 1 base from J; bases unmatched to any gene: 7. CDR3 bases: TGTGCCAGCAGTAGACTAGCGGTTCTATCCTACGAGCAGTACTTC. This codes for CASSRLAVLSYEQYF.

This chain joins TRBV19 and TRBJ1-1, with no clear D. The CDR3 has 15 amino acids. V was trimmed by 3 bases and J by 0 bases, leaving 11 bases between them. The germline V gene has CDR1 LNHDA and CDR2 SQIVND (reference sequence). CDR3 sequence (DNA): TGTGCCAGTAGTATTGGGCTCGGGATGAACACTGAAGCTTTCTTT. Translated: CASSIGLGMNTEAFF.

The chain recombines TRBV6-5 with TRBJ2-3; 7 bases align to TRBD2. V dropped 7 bases and J dropped 2; count of bases not matched to a gene: 6. The CDR3 covers 14 residues. The V gene's germline CDR1 is MNHEY and CDR2 SVGAGI. CDR3 coding DNA: TGTGCCAGCAAGCCTAGCGGTTCCACAGATACGCAGTATTTT. Encoded protein: CASKPSGSTDTQYF.

The chain has TRBV28 and TRBJ2-7, with D possibly being TRBD2 (6 bases). Germline V gives CDR1 MDHEN, CDR2 SYDVKM. This CDR3 is 15 amino acids long. V lost 3 bases and J lost 0, with 12 bases in between. The chain's CDR3 is CASSFPRDFSYEQYF. CDR3 in DNA: TGTGCCAGCAGTTTCCCTCGGGACTTCTCCTACGAGCAGTACTTC.

Only one count was recorded for this clone. The chain has TRBV30 and TRBJ2-2, with 9 bases lining up with TRBD2. The CDR3 is made up of 18 amino acids. Germline CDR1 GTSNPN, CDR2 SVGIG (reference sequence). With 0 bases clipped from V and 0 bases from J, the junction kept 8 bases outside the gene matches. This chain's CDR3 is CAWSVPLRLAANTGELFF. The CDR3 DNA is TGTGCCTGGAGTGTACCCCTCCGACTAGCGGCGAACACCGGGGAGCTGTTTTTT.

In its sample, this clone was seen once. The V and J genes are TRBV2 and TRBJ2-5, with D maybe TRBD2 (7 bases). Germline V gene sequence: CDR1 SNHLY, CDR2 FYNNEI. This CDR3 is built from 13 residues. Trimming stripped 7 bases from V and 4 bases from J, with 13 bases between. This chain's CDR3 is CASNGGPRETQYF. The CDR3 DNA is TGTGCCAGCAACGGGGGGCCCCGAGAGACCCAGTACTTC.

A remark on this clone: One junction end does not reproduce the germline sequence, and a read error may be involved. The genes are TRBV28 and TRBJ2-5, with D possibly TRBD1 on 5 matching bases. The CDR3 sequence is 16 residues long. Looked up from germline, CDR1 is MDHEN and CDR2 is SYDVKM. CDR3 loop: CASSLVTASGQESQYF. Here the CDR3 DNA reads TGTGCCAGCAGTTTAGTGACAGCCTCCGGCCAAGAGTCCCAGTACTTC.

The table lists this clone with a count of one. The chain joins TRBV25-1 to TRBJ2-1, with 10 nucleotides matching TRBD2. The CDR3 extends over 13 amino acids. The germline CDR1 and CDR2 sequences are MGHDK and SYGVNS. After removal of 11 bases from V and 8 bases from J, the junction contained 9 bases not matched to a gene. The CDR3 loop reads CAAGLAGAHEQFF. For the CDR3, the DNA is TGTGCCGCGGGCCTAGCGGGAGCCCATGAGCAGTTCTTC. Variable domain in full (rest from reference TRBV25-1 and TRBJ2-1): EADIYQTPRYLVIGTGKKITLECSQTMGHDKMYWYQQDPGMELHLIHYSYGVNSTEKGDLSSESTVSRIRTEHFPLTLESARPSHTSQYLCAAGLAGAHEQFFGPGTRLTVL.

The table lists this clone with a few counts. J is TRBJ1-1 and V is TRBV19; 10 nucleotides line up with TRBD1. The CDR3 runs 15 residues. Trimming cost V 4 bases and J 5 bases; bases outside gene matches: 7. The germline V gene encodes CDR1 LNHDA and CDR2 SQIVND (reference sequence). The CDR3 DNA reads as TGTGCCAGTAGTACCCGACAGGGGGCGCCTACTGAAGCTTTCTTT. Amino acids: CASSTRQGAPTEAFF.

The rearrangement joins TRBV27 to TRBJ1-1, with 7 bases matching TRBD1. CDR1 is MNHEY and CDR2 is SMNVEV in the germline V gene (reference sequence). The CDR3 loop spans 16 amino acids. V lost 6 bases to trimming and J lost 5 bases; unmatched junction nucleotides: 15. CDR3 sequence: CASSQPETGSGTEAFF. As DNA, the CDR3 is TGTGCCAGCAGCCAACCCGAGACAGGGAGTGGGACTGAAGCTTTCTTT.

This clone was recorded once. The gene calls are TRBV28 and TRBJ2-7, with D perhaps TRBD1 (7 bases). Germline V gives CDR1 MDHEN, CDR2 SYDVKM. V lost 4 bases and J 1 base, leaving 23 bases between the germline ends. The CDR3 spans 18 residues. CDR3 coding DNA: TGTGCCAGCAGTTCCCGCGATGTGGGCAGGGGGGCTTCCTACGAGCAGTACTTC. Amino acid sequence: CASSSRDVGRGASYEQYF.

V usage is TRBV7-9 and J usage is TRBJ2-7; 7 bases agree with TRBD2. The V gene's germline CDR1 is SEHNR and CDR2 FQNEAQ (reference sequence). The CDR3 is 13 residues long. V lost 6 bases, J lost 2 bases, and 4 bases stayed unmatched. CDR3 loop: CASSEGTTYEQYF. CDR3 in DNA: TGTGCCAGCAGTGAGGGGACTACCTACGAGCAGTACTTC. The whole variable domain, remainder taken from reference TRBV7-9 and TRBJ2-7, is DTGVSQNPRHKITKRGQNVTFRCDPISEHNRLYWYRQTLGQGPEFLTYFQNEAQLEKSRLLSDRFSAERPKGSFSTLEIQRTEQGDSAMYLCASSEGTTYEQYFGPGTRLTVT.

The V call is TRBV6-5, the J call TRBJ1-5; D may be TRBD1 (5 bases). This CDR3 is built from 13 residues. V dropped 6 bases and J dropped 3 bases, with 9 bases sitting between them. The germline gives CDR1 MNHEY, CDR2 SVGAGI. In DNA, the CDR3 is TGTGCCAGCAGCGAGACAGTCAATCAGCCCCAGCATTTT. Translating gives CASSETVNQPQHF.

The V gene is TRBV5-4, the J gene TRBJ1-2; 8 nucleotides align to TRBD1. Germline CDR1 reads SGHNT; CDR2 reads YYREEE (reference sequence). The V gene end was trimmed by 5 bases and the J gene end by 0 bases; junction bases not matched to a gene: 6. The CDR3 loop spans 15 amino acids. In nucleotides, the CDR3 is TGTGCCAGCAGTTCCGGGACAGGCGCTAACTATGGCTACACCTTC. Its translation is CASSSGTGANYGYTF.

The gene calls are TRBV19 and TRBJ2-7, with 7 bases fitting TRBD1. The germline gives CDR1 LNHDA, CDR2 SQIVND (reference sequence). V shed 4 bases and J 0 bases; nucleotides not matched to a gene: 6. This CDR3 spans 15 amino acids. The CDR3 nucleotides are TGTGCCAGTAGTACGACAGGGTCCCTCTCCTACGAGCAGTACTTC. Amino acids: CASSTTGSLSYEQYF. Using reference TRBV19 and TRBJ2-7 for the parts outside the CDR3, the full variable domain is DGGITQSPKYLFRKEGQNVTLSCEQNLNHDAMYWYRQDPGQGLRLIYYSQIVNDFQKGDIAEGYSVSREKKESFPLTVTSAQKNPTAFYLCASSTTGSLSYEQYFGPGTRLTVT.

This clone was seen only once. The J gene is TRBJ1-2, the V gene TRBV28; no clear D. The V end lost 2 bases, the J end lost 5 bases, and 6 bases lay between the germline ends. CDR1 and CDR2 from the germline V gene are MDHEN and SYDVKM. CDR3 size: 12 residues. CDR3 bases: TGTGCCAGCAGTTTAAGAGCGTATGGCTACACCTTC. Protein sequence: CASSLRAYGYTF.

The chain is built from TRBV12-3 or TRBV12-4 and TRBJ1-2, with TRBD1 matching over 7 bases. J was trimmed by 8 bases and V by 4 bases; bases with no gene match: 4. CDR3 length: 12 amino acids. The CDR3 region is CASSSYRGGYTF. The CDR3 DNA is TGTGCCAGCAGTTCTTACAGGGGAGGCTACACCTTC.

About this clone: At one end the junction does not follow the germline gene, possibly because of a read error. This rearrangement joins TRBV5-5 to TRBJ1-6; the D gene is possibly TRBD1 (5 bases). The CDR3 totals 14 residues. CDR1 and CDR2 (germline): SGHKS, YYEKEE (reference sequence). CDR3 protein: CASCFQGIDSPLHF. In DNA form, the CDR3 reads TGTGCCAGCTGCTTCCAGGGAATAGATTCACCCCTCCACTTT.

For this clone: An end of the junction does not agree with germline; a read error may underlie this. V and J are TRBV15 and TRBJ1-1, with TRBD1 matching over 9 bases. Germline V gene sequence: CDR1 LNHNV, CDR2 YYDKDF (reference sequence). The CDR3 runs 13 residues. Here the CDR3 DNA reads TGTGCCACGGACAGGGGAGGGAACGCTGAAGCTTTCTTT. The encoded protein is CATDRGGNAEAFF.

V is TRBV28 and J is TRBJ2-1, with a possible D match to TRBD1 (5 bases). The V gene lost 5 bases and the J gene lost 1 base, with 12 bases spanning the gap. CDR3 length: 15 amino acids. Germline assignment: CDR1 MDHEN and CDR2 SYDVKM. The CDR3 sequence is CASSTRQTSYNEQFF. DNA for the CDR3: TGTGCCAGCAGTACCCGACAGACATCCTACAATGAGCAGTTCTTC.

V and J are TRBV6-5 and TRBJ1-1, with D maybe TRBD1 (5 bases). Germline CDR1 is MNHEY and CDR2 is SVGAGI. The V and J ends lost 3 bases and 4 bases respectively, with 18 bases between them. The length of the CDR3 is 16 residues. The CDR3 DNA reads as TGTGCCAGCAGTTATGGGGGGTTCCCGGGGGGCACTGAAGCTTTCTTT. This codes for CASSYGGFPGGTEAFF.

The chain links TRBV6-5 to TRBJ1-6, with 10 bases fitting TRBD1. Germline V gene sequence: CDR1 MNHEY, CDR2 SVGAGI. The ends lost 5 bases at V and 7 bases at J; junction bases unmatched: 5. The CDR3 loop spans 15 amino acids. CDR3 sequence: CASSHAGQGNSPLHF. The CDR3 DNA sequence: TGTGCCAGCAGTCATGCGGGACAGGGGAATTCACCCCTCCACTTT.

V and J are TRBV24-1 and TRBJ1-5, with D tentatively TRBD1 (5 bases). V lost 10 bases, J lost 0 bases, and 12 bases lay in between. This CDR3 contains 14 residues. Germline CDR1 KGHDR, CDR2 SFDVKD. Here the CDR3 DNA reads TGTGCCACAGGTGCAGGGAATAGCAATCAGCCCCAGCATTTT. Translating it yields CATGAGNSNQPQHF.

The CDR3 loop reads CASSEAGAGAVDTQYF. CDR3 sequence (DNA): TGTGCCAGCAGTGAAGCGGGGGCAGGGGCTGTAGATACGCAGTATTTT. V is TRBV6-1 and J is TRBJ2-3; D might be TRBD1 (6 bases). The CDR3 is 16 residues long. Germline loops: CDR1 MNHNS, CDR2 SASEGT. Trimming stripped 0 bases from V and 5 bases from J, with 15 bases between.